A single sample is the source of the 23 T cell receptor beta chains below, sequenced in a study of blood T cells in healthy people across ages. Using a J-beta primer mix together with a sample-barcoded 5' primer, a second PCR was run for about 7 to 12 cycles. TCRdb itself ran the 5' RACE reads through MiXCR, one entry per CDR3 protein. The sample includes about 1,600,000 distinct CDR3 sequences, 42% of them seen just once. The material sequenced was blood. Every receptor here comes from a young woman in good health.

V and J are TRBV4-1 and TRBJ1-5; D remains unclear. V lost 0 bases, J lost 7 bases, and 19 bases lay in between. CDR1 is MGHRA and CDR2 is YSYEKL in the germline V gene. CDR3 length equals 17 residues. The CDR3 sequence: CASSQDRWISAEQPQHF. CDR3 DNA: TGCGCCAGCAGCCAAGATCGGTGGATATCGGCCGAGCAGCCCCAGCATTTT.

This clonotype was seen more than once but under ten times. CDR3 sequence: CASSLDRRIPKSYEQYF. CDR3 bases: TGTGCCAGCAGCTTAGATCGGCGAATACCCAAATCCTACGAGCAGTACTTC. The rearrangement uses TRBV11-2 and TRBJ2-7; D gene uncertain. The CDR3 is made up of 17 amino acids. CDR1 is SGHAT, CDR2 FQNNGV, per germline. Trimming removed 0 bases from V and 1 base from J, with 16 bases in between.

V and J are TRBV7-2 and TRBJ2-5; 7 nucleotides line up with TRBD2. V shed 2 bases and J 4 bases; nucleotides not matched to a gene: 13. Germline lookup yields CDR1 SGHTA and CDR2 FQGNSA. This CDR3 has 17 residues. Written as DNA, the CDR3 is TGTGCCAGCAGCTTATTCCAGGGACTATCGGGGGGAGAGACCCAGTACTTC. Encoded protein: CASSLFQGLSGGETQYF.

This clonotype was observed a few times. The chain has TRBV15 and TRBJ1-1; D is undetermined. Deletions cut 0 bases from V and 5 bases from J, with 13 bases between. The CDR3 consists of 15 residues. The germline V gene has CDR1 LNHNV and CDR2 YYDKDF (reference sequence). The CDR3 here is CATSRDRFDGTEAFF. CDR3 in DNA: TGTGCCACCAGCAGAGATCGTTTCGACGGGACTGAAGCTTTCTTT.

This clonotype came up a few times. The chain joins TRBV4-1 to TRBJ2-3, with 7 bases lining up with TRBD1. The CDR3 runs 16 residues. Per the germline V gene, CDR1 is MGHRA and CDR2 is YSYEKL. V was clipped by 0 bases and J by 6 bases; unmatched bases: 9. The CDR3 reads CASSQEFTGVWDTQYF. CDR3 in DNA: TGCGCCAGCAGCCAAGAATTCACAGGGGTTTGGGATACGCAGTATTTT.

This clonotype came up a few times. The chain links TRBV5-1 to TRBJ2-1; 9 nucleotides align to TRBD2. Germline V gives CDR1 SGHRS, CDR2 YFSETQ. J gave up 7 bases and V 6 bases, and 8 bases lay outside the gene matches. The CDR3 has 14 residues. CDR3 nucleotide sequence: TGCGCCAGCATGTTTAGCGGGAGTATGAATGAGCAGTTCTTC. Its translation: CASMFSGSMNEQFF.

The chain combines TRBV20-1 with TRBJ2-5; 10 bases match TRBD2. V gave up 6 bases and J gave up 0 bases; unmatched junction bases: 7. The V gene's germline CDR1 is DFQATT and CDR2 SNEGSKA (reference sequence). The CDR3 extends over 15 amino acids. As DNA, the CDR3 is TGCAGTGCCCTACTAGCGGGAAAGTACCAAGAGACCCAGTACTTC. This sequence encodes CSALLAGKYQETQYF.

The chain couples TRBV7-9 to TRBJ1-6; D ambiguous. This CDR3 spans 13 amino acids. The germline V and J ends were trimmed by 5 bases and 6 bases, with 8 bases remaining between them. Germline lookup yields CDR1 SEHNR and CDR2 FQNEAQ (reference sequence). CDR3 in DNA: TGTGCCAGCAGCCCCCTGAGTAATTCACCCCTCCACTTT. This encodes CASSPLSNSPLHF.

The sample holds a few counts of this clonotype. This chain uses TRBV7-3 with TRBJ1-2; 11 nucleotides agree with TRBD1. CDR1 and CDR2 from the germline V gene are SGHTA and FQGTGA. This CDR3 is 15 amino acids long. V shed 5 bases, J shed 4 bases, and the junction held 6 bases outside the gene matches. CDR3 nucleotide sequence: TGTGCCAGCAGCCCCACGGGACAGGGGGTCTATGGCTACACCTTC. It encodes CASSPTGQGVYGYTF.

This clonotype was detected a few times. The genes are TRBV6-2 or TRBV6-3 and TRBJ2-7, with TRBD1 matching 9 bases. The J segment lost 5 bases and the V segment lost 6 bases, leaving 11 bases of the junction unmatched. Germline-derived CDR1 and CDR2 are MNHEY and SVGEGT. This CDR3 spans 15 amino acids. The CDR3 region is CASSRFRDRVDEQYF. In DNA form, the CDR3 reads TGTGCCAGCAGCCGATTCCGGGACAGGGTGGACGAGCAGTACTTC.

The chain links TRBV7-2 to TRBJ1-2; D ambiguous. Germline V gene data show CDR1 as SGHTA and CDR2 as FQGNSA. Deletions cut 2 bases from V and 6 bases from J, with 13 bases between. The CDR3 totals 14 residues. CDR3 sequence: CASSLSAGNDGYTF. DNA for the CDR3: TGTGCCAGCAGCTTATCGGCCGGCAATGATGGCTACACCTTC.

As DNA, the CDR3 is TGTGCCAGCAGCCATAAGTTCGGCGCGGGGACCGGGGAGCTGTTTTTT. Translation: CASSHKFGAGTGELFF. The V gene is TRBV3-1, the J gene TRBJ2-2, with TRBD2 as a possible D gene (6 bases). V was pared by 3 bases and J by 5 bases, with 16 bases between. The CDR3 runs to 16 residues. Germline CDR1 and CDR2: LGHDT and YNNKEL (reference sequence). Drawing the rest from reference TRBV3-1 and TRBJ2-2, the complete variable domain is DTAVSQTPKYLVTQMGNDKSIKCEQNLGHDTMYWYKQDSKKFLKIMFSYNNKELIINETVPNRFSPKSPDKAHLNLHINSLELGDSAVYFCASSHKFGAGTGELFFGEGSRLTVL.

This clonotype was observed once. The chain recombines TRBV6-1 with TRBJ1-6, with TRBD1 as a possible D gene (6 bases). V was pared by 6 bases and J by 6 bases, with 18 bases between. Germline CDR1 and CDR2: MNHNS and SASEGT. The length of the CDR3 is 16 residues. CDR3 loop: CASSVNFQGSNSPLHF. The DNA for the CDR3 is TGTGCCAGCAGCGTTAATTTCCAGGGGTCTAATTCACCCCTCCACTTT.

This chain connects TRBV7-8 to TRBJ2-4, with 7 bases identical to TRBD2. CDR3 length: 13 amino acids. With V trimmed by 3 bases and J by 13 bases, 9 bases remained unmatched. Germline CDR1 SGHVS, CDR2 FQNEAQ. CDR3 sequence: CASSFGGIYKQYF. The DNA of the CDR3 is TGTGCCAGCAGCTTCGGGGGGATCTACAAGCAGTACTTC.

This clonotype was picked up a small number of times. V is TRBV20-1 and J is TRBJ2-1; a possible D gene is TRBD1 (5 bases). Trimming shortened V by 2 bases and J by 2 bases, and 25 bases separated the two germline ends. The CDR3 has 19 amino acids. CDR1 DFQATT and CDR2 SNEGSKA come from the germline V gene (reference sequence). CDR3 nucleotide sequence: TGCAGTGCTAGACATTTTGGGGCGACCGGCCGTATAGCCTACAATGAGCAGTTCTTC. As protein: CSARHFGATGRIAYNEQFF.

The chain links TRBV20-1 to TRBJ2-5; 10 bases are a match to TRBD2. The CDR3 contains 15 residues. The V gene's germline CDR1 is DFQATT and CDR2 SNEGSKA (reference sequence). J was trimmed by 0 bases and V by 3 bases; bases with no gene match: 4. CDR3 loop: CSASQTSGYQETQYF. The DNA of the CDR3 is TGCAGTGCTAGCCAGACTAGCGGGTACCAAGAGACCCAGTACTTC.

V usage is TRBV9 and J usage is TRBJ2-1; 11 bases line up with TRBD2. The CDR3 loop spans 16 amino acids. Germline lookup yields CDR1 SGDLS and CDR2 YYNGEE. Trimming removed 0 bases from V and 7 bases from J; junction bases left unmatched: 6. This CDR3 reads CASSVGASGRSNEQFF. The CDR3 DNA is TGTGCCAGCAGCGTAGGGGCTAGCGGGAGGAGTAATGAGCAGTTCTTC.

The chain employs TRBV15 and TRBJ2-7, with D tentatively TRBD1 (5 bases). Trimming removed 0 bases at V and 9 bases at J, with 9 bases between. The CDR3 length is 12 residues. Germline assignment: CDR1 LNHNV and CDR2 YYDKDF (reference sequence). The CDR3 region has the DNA TGTGCCACCAGCAGAGACCCGACAGTGCAGTACTTC. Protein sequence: CATSRDPTVQYF.

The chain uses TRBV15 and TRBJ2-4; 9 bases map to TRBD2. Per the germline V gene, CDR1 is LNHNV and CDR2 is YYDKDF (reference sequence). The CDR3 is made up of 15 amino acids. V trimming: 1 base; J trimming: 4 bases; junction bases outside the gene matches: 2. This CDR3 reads CATSRGLAEKNIQYF. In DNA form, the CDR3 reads TGTGCCACCAGCAGAGGACTAGCGGAGAAAAACATTCAGTACTTC. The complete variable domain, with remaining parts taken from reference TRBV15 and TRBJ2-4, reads DAMVIQNPRYQVTQFGKPVTLSCSQTLNHNVMYWYQQKSSQAPKLLFHYYDKDFNNEADTPDNFQSRRPNTSFCFLDIRSPGLGDTAMYLCATSRGLAEKNIQYFGAGTRLSVL.

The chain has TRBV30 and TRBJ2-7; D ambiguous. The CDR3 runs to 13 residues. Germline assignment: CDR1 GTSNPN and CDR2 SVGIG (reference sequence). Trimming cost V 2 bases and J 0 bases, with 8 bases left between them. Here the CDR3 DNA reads TGTGCCTGGAGTTTGGCGAGCTCCTACGAGCAGTACTTC. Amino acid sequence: CAWSLASSYEQYF.

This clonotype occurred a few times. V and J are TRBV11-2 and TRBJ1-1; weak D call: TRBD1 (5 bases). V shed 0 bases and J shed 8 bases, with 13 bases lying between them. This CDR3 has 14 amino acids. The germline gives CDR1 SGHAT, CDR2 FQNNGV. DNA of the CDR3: TGTGCCAGCAGCTTAGATGGGGGGAGTGTGGAAGCTTTCTTT. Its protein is CASSLDGGSVEAFF.

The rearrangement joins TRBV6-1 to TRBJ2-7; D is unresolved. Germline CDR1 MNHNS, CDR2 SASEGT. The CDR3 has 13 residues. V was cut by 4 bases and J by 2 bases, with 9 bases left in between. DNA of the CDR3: TGTGCCAGCAGTGCCCCCCTCACCTACGAGCAGTACTTC. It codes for CASSAPLTYEQYF.

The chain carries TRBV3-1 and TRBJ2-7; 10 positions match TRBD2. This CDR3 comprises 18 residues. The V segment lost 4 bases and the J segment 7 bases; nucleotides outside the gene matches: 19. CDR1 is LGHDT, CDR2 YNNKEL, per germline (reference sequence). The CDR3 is CASSPVEAPAGGSNEQYF. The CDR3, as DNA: TGTGCCAGCAGCCCGGTCGAGGCCCCAGCGGGAGGGAGCAATGAGCAGTACTTC.